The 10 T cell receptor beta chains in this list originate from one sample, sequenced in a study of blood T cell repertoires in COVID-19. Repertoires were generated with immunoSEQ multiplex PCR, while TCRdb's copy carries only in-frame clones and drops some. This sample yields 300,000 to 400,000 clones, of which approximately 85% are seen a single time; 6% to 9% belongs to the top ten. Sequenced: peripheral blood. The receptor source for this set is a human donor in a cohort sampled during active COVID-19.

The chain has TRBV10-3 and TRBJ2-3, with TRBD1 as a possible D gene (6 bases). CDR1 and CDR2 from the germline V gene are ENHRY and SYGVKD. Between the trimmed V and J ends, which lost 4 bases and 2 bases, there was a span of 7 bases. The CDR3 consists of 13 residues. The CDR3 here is CAISGTDTDTQYF. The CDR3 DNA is TGTGCCATCAGTGGGACAGACACAGATACGCAGTATTTT.

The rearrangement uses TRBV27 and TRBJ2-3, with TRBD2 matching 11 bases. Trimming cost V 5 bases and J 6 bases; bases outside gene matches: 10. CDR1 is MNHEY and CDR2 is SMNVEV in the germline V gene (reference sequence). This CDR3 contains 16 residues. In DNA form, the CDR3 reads TGTGCCAGCAGTATGCGGGGTAGCGGGGGGGAGGATACGCAGTATTTT. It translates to CASSMRGSGGEDTQYF.

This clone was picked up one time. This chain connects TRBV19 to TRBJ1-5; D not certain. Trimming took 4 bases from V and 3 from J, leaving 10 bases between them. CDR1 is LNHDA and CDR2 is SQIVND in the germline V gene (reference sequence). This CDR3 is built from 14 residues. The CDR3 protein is CASSNRDINQPQHF. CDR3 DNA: TGTGCCAGTAGTAACCGGGATATCAATCAGCCCCAGCATTTT.

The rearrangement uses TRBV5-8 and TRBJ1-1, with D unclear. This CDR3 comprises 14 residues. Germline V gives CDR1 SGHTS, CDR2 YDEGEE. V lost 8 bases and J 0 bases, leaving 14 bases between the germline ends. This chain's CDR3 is CASYRRGVNTEAFF. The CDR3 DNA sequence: TGTGCCAGTTACCGACGAGGTGTGAACACTGAAGCTTTCTTT.

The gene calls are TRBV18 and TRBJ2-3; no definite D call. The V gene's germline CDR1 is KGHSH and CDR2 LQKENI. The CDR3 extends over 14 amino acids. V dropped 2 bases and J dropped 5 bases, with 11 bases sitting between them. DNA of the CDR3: TGTGCCAGCTCACCAACGGTTACGGGAGATACGCAGTATTTT. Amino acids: CASSPTVTGDTQYF.

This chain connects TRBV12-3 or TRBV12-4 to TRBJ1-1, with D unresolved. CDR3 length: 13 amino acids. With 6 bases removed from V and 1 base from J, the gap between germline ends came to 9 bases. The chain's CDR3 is CASRKAGNTEAFF. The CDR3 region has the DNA TGTGCCAGCAGGAAGGCGGGGAACACTGAAGCTTTCTTT.

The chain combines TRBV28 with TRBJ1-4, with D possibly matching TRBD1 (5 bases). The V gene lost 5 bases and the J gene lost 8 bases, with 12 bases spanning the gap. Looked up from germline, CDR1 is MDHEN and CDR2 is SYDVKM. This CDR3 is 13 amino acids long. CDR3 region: CASSTQGKEKLFF. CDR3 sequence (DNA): TGTGCCAGCAGTACCCAGGGAAAGGAAAAACTGTTTTTT.

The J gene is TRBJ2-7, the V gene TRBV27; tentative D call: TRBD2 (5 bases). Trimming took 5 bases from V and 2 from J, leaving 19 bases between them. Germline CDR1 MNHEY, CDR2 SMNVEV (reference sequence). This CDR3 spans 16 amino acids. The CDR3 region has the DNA TGTGCCAGCAGTCCATCAGCAGACGGGGTCCCCTACGAGCAGTACTTC. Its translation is CASSPSADGVPYEQYF.

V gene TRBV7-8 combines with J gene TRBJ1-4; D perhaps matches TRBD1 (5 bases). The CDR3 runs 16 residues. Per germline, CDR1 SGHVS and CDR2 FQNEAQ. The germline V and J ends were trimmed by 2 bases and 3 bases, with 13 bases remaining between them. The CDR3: CASSLSGGAANEKLFF. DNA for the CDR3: TGTGCCAGCAGCTTATCCGGAGGGGCGGCTAATGAAAAACTGTTTTTT.

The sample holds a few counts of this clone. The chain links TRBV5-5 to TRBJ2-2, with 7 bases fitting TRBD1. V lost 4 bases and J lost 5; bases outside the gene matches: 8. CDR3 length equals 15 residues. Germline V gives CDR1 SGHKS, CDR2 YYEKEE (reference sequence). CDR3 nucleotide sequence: TGTGCCAGCAGCGGGAGACAGGGCCTGACCGGGGAGCTGTTTTTT. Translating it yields CASSGRQGLTGELFF.